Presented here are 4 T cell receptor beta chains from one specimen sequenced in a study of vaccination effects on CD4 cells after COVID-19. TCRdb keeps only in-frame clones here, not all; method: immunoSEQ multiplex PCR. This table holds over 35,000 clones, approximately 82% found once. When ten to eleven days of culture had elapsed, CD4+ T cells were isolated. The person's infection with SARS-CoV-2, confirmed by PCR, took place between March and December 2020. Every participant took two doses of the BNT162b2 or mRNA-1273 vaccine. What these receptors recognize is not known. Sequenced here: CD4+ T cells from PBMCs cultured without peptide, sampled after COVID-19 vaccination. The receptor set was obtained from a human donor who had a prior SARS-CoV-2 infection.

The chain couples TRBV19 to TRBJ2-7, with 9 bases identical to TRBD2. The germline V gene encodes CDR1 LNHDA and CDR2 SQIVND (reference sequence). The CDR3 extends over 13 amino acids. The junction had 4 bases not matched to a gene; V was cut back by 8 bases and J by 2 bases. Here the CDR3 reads CASAGGPPYEQYF. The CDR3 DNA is TGTGCCAGTGCGGGAGGGCCACCCTACGAGCAGTACTTC.

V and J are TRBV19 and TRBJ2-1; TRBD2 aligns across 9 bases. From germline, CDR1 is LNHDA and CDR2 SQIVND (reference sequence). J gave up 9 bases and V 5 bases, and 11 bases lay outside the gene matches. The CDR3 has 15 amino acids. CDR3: CASSDRAGGPREQFF. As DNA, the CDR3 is TGTGCCAGTAGTGATAGGGCGGGAGGGCCCCGTGAGCAGTTCTTC.

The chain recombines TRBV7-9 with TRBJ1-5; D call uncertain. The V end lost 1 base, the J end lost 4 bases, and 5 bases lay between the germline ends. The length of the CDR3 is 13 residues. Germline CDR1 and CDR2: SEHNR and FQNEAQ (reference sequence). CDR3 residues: CASSLDGNQPQHF. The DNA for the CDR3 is TGTGCCAGCAGCTTAGACGGTAATCAGCCCCAGCATTTT.

The CDR3 loop reads CASRRDVSTDTQYF. CDR3 nucleotide sequence: TGCGCCAGCAGACGGGACGTTAGCACAGATACGCAGTATTTT. This sequence joins TRBV5-1 and TRBJ2-3; the D gene could be TRBD1 or TRBD2 (5 bases each). The CDR3 is made up of 14 amino acids. Germline CDR1 is SGHRS and CDR2 is YFSETQ. Trimming cost V 5 bases and J 0 bases, with 10 bases left between them.